The source of this TCR beta chain is a study of STAT3 mutations in large granular lymphocyte leukemia. Study in general: Roughly half the longitudinally sequenced T-LGLL patients had canonical STAT3 mutations. Study conclusions and caveats: At least one immunodominant TCR beta clonotype appeared in every T-cell large granular lymphocyte leukemia patient. After therapy, about 30% of the 18 patients switched clonotypes, all new clones STAT3 wild type. Samples missed the first appearance of the clone.

Comments on this clone: Its antigen is not known.

In germline, CDR1 is SGHRS, CDR2 YFSETQ. The CDR3 covers 15 residues. V was pared by 0 bases and J by 8 bases, with 12 bases between. TCRdb's table, derived via immunoSEQ multiplex PCR, lists solely in-frame clones and lacks some. The sample includes approximately 4,400 clones, more than 75% of them seen just once. The TCR sequence derives from a boy between 10 and 17 years old with T-cell large granular lymphocyte leukemia. Some clones in this sample may be carry-over from other donors' samples. The V and J genes are TRBV5-1 and TRBJ1-6; TRBD1 is a possible D gene (5 bases). Sequences were obtained from peripheral blood mononuclear cells. CDR3 nucleotides: TGCGCCAGCAGCTTGGGGGGCAGGGCTGATTCACCCCTCCACTTT. Protein: CASSLGGRADSPLHF.